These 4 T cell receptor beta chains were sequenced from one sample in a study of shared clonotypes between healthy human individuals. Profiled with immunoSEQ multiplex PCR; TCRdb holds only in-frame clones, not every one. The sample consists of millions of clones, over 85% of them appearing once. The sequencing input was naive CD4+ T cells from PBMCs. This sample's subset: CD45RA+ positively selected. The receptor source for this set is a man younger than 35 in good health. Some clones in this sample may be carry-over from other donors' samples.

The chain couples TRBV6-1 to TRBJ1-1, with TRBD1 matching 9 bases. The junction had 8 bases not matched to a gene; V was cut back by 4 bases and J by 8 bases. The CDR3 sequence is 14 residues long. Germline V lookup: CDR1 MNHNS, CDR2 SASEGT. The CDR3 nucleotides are TGTGCCAGCAGTGCCTCAACAGGGGGCTCCGAAGCTTTCTTT. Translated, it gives CASSASTGGSEAFF.

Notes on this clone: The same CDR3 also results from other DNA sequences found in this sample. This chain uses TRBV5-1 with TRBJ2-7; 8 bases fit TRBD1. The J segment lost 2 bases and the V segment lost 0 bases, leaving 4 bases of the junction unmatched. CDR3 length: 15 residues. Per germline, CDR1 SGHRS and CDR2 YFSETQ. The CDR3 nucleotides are TGCGCCAGCAGCTTGGGTCGGACAGGGCCCTACGAGCAGTACTTC. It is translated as CASSLGRTGPYEQYF.

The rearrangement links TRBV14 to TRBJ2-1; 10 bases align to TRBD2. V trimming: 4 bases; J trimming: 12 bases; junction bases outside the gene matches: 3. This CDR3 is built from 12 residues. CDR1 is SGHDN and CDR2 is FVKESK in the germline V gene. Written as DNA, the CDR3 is TGTGCCAGCAGCCTACTAGCGGGACCGCAGTTCTTC. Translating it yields CASSLLAGPQFF.

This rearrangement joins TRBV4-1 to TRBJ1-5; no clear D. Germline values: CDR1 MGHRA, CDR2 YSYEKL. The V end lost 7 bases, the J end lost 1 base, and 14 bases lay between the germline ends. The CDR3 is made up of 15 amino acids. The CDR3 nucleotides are TGCGCCAGCATGCCGTTCTTAGGCAGCAATCAGCCCCAGCATTTT. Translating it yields CASMPFLGSNQPQHF.